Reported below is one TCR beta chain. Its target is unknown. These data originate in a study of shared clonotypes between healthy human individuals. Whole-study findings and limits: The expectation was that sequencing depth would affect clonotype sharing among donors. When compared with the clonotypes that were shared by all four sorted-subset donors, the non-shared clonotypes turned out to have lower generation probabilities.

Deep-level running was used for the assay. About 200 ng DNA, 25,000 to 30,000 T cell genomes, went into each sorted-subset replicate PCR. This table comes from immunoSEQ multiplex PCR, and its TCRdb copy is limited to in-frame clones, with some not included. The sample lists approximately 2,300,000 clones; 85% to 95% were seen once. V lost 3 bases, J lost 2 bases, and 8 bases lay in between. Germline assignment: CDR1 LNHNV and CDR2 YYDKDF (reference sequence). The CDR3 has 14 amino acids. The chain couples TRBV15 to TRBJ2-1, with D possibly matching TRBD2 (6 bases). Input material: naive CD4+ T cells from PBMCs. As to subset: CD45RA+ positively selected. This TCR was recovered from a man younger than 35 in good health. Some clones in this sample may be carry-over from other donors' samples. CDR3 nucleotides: TGTGCCACCAGCAGCCGCGGGACCTACAATGAGCAGTTCTTC. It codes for CATSSRGTYNEQFF. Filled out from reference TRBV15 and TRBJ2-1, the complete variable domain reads DAMVIQNPRYQVTQFGKPVTLSCSQTLNHNVMYWYQQKSSQAPKLLFHYYDKDFNNEADTPDNFQSRRPNTSFCFLDIRSPGLGDTAMYLCATSSRGTYNEQFFGPGTRLTVL.